The following is a T cell receptor beta chain sequence with its context. No antigen is known for it. This sample stems from a study of shared clonotypes between healthy human individuals. TCRdb keeps only in-frame clones here, not all; method: immunoSEQ multiplex PCR. The repertoire has about 2 million clones, about 95% of them found once; the top ten carry about 1.1%. Trimming left V 4 bases short and J 6 bases short, with 7 bases between. Germline CDR1 reads SGHAT; CDR2 reads FQNNGV. The length of the CDR3 is 13 residues. Naive CD8 cells, CD45RO-negative and positively selected for CCR7, excluded terminally differentiated effector memory CD45RA+ cells. Study findings and constraints: Generally, naive subsets came out with larger estimated richness than memory subsets. Some clonotypes were shared by all four sorted-subset donors, while others were not shared. The non-shared ones had lower generation probabilities than the shared ones.

Sequencing was done on a sample of naive CD8+ T cells sorted from blood. This chain uses TRBV11-2 with TRBJ2-6, with D unclear. This receptor was taken from a man aged 18 to 29 in good health. The CDR3 coding sequence is TGTGCCAGCAGCTCCCCCCCGGCCAACGTCCTGACTTTC. It is translated as CASSSPPANVLTF. The full variable domain, rest sourced from reference TRBV11-2 and TRBJ2-6, is EAGVAQSPRYKIIEKRQSVAFWCNPISGHATLYWYQQILGQGPKLLIQFQNNGVVDDSQLPKDRFSAERLKGVDSTLKIQPAKLEDSAVYLCASSSPPANVLTFGAGSRLTVL.